Following are 8 T cell receptor beta chains from one sample sequenced in a study of early T cells in non-severe SARS-CoV-2 infection. One entry per CDR3 protein, called by TCRdb with MiXCR from the 5' RACE reads. This table has roughly 57,000 distinct CDR3 sequences, over 10% appearing once. The sequencing used whole blood, collected at baseline. All receptors derive from an adult who was a healthcare worker with PCR-confirmed SARS-CoV-2 infection or an uninfected control (not recorded which).

There are a few counts of this clonotype. This rearrangement joins TRBV19 to TRBJ2-3, with D possibly matching TRBD2 (6 bases). With 3 bases removed from V and 4 bases from J, the gap between germline ends came to 8 bases. There are 13 residues in the CDR3. CDR1 LNHDA and CDR2 SQIVND come from the germline V gene (reference sequence). The CDR3 loop is CASSILASDTQYF. Written as DNA, the CDR3 is TGTGCCAGTAGTATCCTAGCGTCAGATACGCAGTATTTT.

This clonotype was counted ten times or more. The genes are TRBV7-6 and TRBJ2-2; 8 positions agree with TRBD1. CDR3 length equals 17 residues. In germline, CDR1 is SGHVS, CDR2 FNYEAQ. The V gene end was trimmed by 1 base and the J gene end by 5 bases; junction bases not matched to a gene: 9. The CDR3 loop reads CASSLVGAGGRTGELFF. The DNA of the CDR3 is TGTGCCAGCAGCTTAGTTGGCGCAGGGGGCCGGACCGGGGAGCTGTTTTTT.

This chain uses TRBV30 with TRBJ1-1; TRBD1 is a possible D gene (5 bases). V lost 0 bases and J lost 3, with 14 bases in between. The CDR3 sequence is 15 residues long. CDR1 GTSNPN and CDR2 SVGIG come from the germline V gene (reference sequence). The CDR3 bases are TGTGCCTGGAGTGTCTGGGGGGGTTCAGACACTGAAGCTTTCTTT. Translated: CAWSVWGGSDTEAFF.

This clonotype was observed once. This sequence joins TRBV27 and TRBJ2-7, with TRBD2 identical over 10 bases. The J segment lost 3 bases and the V segment lost 1 base, leaving 3 bases of the junction unmatched. The CDR3 has 15 residues. Germline CDR1 MNHEY, CDR2 SMNVEV (reference sequence). The CDR3 nucleotides read TGTGCCAGCAGTTTATTGGCTAGCGGGAGCTACGAGCAGTACTTC. Translated: CASSLLASGSYEQYF.

The chain links TRBV19 to TRBJ1-1; D may be TRBD1 (5 bases). The V end was cut by 3 bases, the J end by 4 bases, with 6 bases between. The CDR3 covers 12 residues. Germline V gene sequence: CDR1 LNHDA, CDR2 SQIVND (reference sequence). The CDR3 loop reads CASSMGGTEAFF. The DNA of the CDR3 is TGTGCCAGTAGTATGGGGGGCACTGAAGCTTTCTTT. Supplemented by reference TRBV19 and TRBJ1-1, the full variable domain reads DGGITQSPKYLFRKEGQNVTLSCEQNLNHDAMYWYRQDPGQGLRLIYYSQIVNDFQKGDIAEGYSVSREKKESFPLTVTSAQKNPTAFYLCASSMGGTEAFFGQGTRLTVV.

The rearrangement links TRBV5-1 to TRBJ1-2, with TRBD1 as a possible D gene (5 bases). CDR1 and CDR2 from the germline V gene are SGHRS and YFSETQ. Trimming pared 0 bases from V and 7 bases from J, leaving 13 bases between. The CDR3 extends over 14 amino acids. Written as DNA, the CDR3 is TGCGCCAGCAGCTTGGTAGGGGAAAAGGGTGGCTACACCTTC. Protein sequence: CASSLVGEKGGYTF. Filled out from reference TRBV5-1 and TRBJ1-2, the complete variable domain reads KAGVTQTPRYLIKTRGQQVTLSCSPISGHRSVSWYQQTPGQGLQFLFEYFSETQRNKGNFPGRFSGRQFSNSRSEMNVSTLELGDSALYLCASSLVGEKGGYTFGSGTRLTVV.

The chain couples TRBV5-4 to TRBJ2-3; D is tentatively TRBD1 or TRBD2 (5 bases each). The CDR3 runs 16 residues. V was trimmed by 4 bases and J by 4 bases, leaving 19 bases between them. CDR1 SGHNT and CDR2 YYREEE come from the germline V gene (reference sequence). The CDR3 DNA follows: TGTGCCAGCAGCCCTGAGGAGGCAGGGCCCCCAGATACGCAGTATTTT. Its protein is CASSPEEAGPPDTQYF.

In this sample, this clonotype turned up a few times. The chain couples TRBV7-3 to TRBJ2-1, with 12 positions matching TRBD1. The J segment lost 10 bases and the V segment lost 5 bases, leaving 9 bases of the junction unmatched. Germline CDR1 is SGHTA and CDR2 is FQGTGA. The CDR3 consists of 15 residues. CDR3 protein: CASSRTGQGAGEQFF. DNA of the CDR3: TGTGCCAGCAGCCGCACGGGACAGGGGGCCGGGGAGCAGTTCTTC.